This paragraph covers one T cell receptor beta chain sequence. The study separated CD4+ cells into CD45RA+ naive and CD45RA-negative memory subsets. This entry comes from a study of shared clonotypes between healthy human individuals. The overall study: A donor's plate count was three for CD4 naive and three for CD4 memory; CD8 naive had two and CD8 memory one.

Germline V CDR1 and CDR2: SNHLY, FYNNEI. Trimming took off 7 bases at V and 4 bases at J, with 8 bases between the two ends. This CDR3 is 12 amino acids long. Repertoires were generated with immunoSEQ multiplex PCR, while TCRdb's copy carries only in-frame clones and drops some. The data hold approximately 620,000 clones, with 97% observed a single time. V is TRBV2 and J is TRBJ1-5; D remains unclear. The sequencing sample was made of naive CD4+ T cells sorted from blood. The subset denotes: CD45RA+ positively selected. The sequence derives from a woman aged 25 to 39 in good health. DNA for the CDR3: TGTGCCAGCAACCCCCAGAATCAGCCCCAGCATTTT. Its translation is CASNPQNQPQHF.